This T cell receptor beta chain was sequenced for a study of blood T cell repertoires in COVID-19. Study in general: Acute-phase and convalescent COVID-19 samples originated in the United States, Italy and Spain. In each case, the material was cDNA or gDNA derived from T cells, B-cell-depleted T cells, or PBMCs.

Original methodology: Amplifying reference gene primers gave estimates of nucleated cell counts. The method was immunoSEQ multiplex PCR; TCRdb's version includes in-frame clones alone and lacks a portion of them. D and trimming come from the DNA, and the V and J calls and clone size come from that table. The sample contains about 33,000 clones, 88% of which appear only once. This clone was seen once. With V trimmed by 3 bases and J by 1 base, 4 bases remained unmatched. This CDR3 spans 16 amino acids. Germline CDR1 reads LGHNA; CDR2 reads YNFKEQ. The rearrangement links TRBV4-2 to TRBJ2-3; 10 bases fit TRBD2. The sample was peripheral blood. The clonotype comes from a man between 65 and 85 years old with acute or convalescent COVID-19. The CDR3 bases are TGTGCCAGCAGCCAGGTAGCGGGAGGCCGCACAGATACGCAGTATTTT. It translates to CASSQVAGGRTDTQYF.